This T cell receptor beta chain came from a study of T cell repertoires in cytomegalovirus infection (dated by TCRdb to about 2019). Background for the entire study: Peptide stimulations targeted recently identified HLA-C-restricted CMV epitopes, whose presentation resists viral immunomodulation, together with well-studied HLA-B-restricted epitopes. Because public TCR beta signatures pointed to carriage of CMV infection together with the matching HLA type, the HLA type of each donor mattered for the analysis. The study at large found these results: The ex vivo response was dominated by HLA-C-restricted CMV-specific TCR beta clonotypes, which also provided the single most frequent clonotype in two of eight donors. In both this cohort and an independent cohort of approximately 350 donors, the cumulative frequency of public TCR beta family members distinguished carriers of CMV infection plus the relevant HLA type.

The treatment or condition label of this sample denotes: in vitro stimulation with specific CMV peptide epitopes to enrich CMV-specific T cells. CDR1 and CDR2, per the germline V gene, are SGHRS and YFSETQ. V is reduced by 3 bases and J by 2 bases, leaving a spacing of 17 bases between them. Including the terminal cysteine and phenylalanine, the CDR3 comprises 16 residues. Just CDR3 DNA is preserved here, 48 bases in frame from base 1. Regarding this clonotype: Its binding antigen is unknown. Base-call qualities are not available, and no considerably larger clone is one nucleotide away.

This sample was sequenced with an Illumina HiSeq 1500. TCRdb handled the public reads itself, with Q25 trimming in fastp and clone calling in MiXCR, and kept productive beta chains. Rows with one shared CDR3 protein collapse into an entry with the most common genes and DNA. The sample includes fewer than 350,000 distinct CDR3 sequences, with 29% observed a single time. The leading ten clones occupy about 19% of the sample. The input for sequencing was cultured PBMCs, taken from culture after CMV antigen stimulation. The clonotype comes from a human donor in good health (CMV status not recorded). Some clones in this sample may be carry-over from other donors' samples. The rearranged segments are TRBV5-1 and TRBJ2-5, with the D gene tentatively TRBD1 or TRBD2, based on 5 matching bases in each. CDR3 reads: CASSWDFRGPQETQYF. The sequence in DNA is TGCGCCAGCAGCTGGGATTTCCGGGGCCCTCAAGAGACCCAGTACTTC.